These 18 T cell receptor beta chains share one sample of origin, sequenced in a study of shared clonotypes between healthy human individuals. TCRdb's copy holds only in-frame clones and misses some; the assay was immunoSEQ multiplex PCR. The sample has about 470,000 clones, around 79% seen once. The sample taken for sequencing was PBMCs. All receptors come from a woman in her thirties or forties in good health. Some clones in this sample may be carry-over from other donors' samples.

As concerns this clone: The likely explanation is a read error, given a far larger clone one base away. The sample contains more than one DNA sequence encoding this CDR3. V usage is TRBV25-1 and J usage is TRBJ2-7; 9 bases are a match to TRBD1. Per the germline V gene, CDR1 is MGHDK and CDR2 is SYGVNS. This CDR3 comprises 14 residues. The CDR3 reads CASRSGTGNYEQYF. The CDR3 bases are TGTGCCAGCAGATCCGGGACAGGGAACTACGAGCAGTATTTC.

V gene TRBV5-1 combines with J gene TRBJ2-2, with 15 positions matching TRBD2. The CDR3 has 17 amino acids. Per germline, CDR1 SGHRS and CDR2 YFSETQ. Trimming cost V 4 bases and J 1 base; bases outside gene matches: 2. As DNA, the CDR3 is TGCGCCAGCAGCCGGGGACTAGCGGGAGGGAACACCGGGGAGCTGTTTTTT. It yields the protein CASSRGLAGGNTGELFF.

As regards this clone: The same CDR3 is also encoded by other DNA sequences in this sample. CDR3 protein: CATSRAGTGGNEQFF. The DNA for the CDR3 is TGTGCCACCAGCAGAGCCGGGACAGGGGGCAATGAGCAGTTCTTC. The rearrangement joins TRBV15 to TRBJ2-1; the match to TRBD1 covers 11 bases. This CDR3 has 15 amino acids. The V gene's germline CDR1 is LNHNV and CDR2 YYDKDF (reference sequence). With 1 base clipped from V and 6 bases from J, the junction kept 2 bases outside the gene matches.

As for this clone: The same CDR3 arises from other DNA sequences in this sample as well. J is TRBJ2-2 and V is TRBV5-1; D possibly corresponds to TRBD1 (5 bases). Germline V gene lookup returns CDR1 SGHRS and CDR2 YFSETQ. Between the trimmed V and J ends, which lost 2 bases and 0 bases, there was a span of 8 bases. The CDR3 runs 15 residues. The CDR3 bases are TGCGCCAGCAGCTTAGGGGTCTCGAACACCGGGGAGCTGTTTTTT. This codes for CASSLGVSNTGELFF.

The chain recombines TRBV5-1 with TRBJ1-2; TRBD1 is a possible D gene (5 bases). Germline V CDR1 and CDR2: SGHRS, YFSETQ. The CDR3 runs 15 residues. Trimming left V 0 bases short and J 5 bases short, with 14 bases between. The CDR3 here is CASSLAGRAGYGYTF. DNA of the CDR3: TGCGCCAGCAGCTTGGCTGGCAGGGCTGGGTATGGCTACACCTTC.

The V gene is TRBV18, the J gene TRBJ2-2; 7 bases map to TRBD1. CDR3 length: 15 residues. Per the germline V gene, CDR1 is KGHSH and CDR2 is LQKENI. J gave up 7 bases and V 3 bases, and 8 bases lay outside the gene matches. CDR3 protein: CASSPRQGRGGELFF. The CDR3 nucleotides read TGTGCCAGCTCACCCCGACAGGGCCGTGGCGGGGAGCTGTTTTTT.

The CDR3 loop is CASSVTGSESYGYTF. In DNA form, the CDR3 reads TGTGCCAGCAGTGTTACAGGGAGCGAGTCCTATGGCTACACCTTC. The chain links TRBV28 to TRBJ1-2, with a possible D match to TRBD1 (6 bases). This CDR3 is built from 15 residues. The V and J ends lost 5 bases and 4 bases respectively, with 17 bases between them. Germline V CDR1 and CDR2: MDHEN, SYDVKM.

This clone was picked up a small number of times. The CDR3 DNA reads as TGTGCCAGCAGCTTGGGACAGGGAGCAGAGACCCAGTACTTC. It specifies CASSLGQGAETQYF. The V call is TRBV5-4, the J call TRBJ2-5, with TRBD1 matching over 7 bases. V shed 0 bases and J 4 bases; nucleotides not matched to a gene: 3. The CDR3 totals 14 residues. Germline CDR1 is SGHNT and CDR2 is YYREEE (reference sequence).

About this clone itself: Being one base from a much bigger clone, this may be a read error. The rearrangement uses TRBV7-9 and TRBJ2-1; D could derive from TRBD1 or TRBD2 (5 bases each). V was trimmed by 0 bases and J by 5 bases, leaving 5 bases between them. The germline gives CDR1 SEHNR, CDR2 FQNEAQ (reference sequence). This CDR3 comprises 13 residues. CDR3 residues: CASSLAGDNEQFF. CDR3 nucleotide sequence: TGTGCCAGCAGCTTAGCGGGGGACAATGAGCAGTTCTTC.

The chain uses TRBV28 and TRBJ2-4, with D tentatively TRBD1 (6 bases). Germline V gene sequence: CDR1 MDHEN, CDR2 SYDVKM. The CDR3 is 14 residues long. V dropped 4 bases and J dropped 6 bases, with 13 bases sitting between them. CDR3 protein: CASSSPGHANIQYF. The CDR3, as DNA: TGTGCCAGCAGTTCGCCGGGACACGCAAACATTCAGTACTTC.

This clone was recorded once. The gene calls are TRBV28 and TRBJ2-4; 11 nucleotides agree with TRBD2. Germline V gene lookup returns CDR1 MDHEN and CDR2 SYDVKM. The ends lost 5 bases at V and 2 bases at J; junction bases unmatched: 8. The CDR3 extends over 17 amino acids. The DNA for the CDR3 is TGTGCCAGCAGTCAGCGACTAGCGGGATTTACCAAAAACATTCAGTACTTC. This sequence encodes CASSQRLAGFTKNIQYF.

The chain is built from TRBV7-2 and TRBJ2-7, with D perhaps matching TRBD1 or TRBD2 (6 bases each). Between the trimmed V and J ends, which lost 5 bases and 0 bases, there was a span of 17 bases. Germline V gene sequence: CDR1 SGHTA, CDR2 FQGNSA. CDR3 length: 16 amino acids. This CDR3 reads CASSPWGATSSYEQYF. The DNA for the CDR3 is TGTGCCAGCAGCCCATGGGGGGCCACCAGCTCCTACGAGCAGTACTTC.

The chain's CDR3 is CASSLGTSGEGEQFF. CDR3 bases: TGCGCCAGCAGCTTGGGGACTAGCGGGGAGGGTGAGCAGTTCTTC. V is TRBV5-1 and J is TRBJ2-1, with 12 bases that match TRBD2. The CDR3 runs to 15 residues. CDR1 and CDR2 from the germline V gene are SGHRS and YFSETQ. V lost 0 bases to trimming and J lost 9 bases; unmatched junction nucleotides: 4.

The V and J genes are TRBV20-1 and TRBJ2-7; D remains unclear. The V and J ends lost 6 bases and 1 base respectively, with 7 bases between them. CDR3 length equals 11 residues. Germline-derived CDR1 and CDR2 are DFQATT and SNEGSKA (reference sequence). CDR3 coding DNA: TGCAGTGCCTCCGAGTCCTACGAGCAGTACTTC. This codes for CSASESYEQYF.

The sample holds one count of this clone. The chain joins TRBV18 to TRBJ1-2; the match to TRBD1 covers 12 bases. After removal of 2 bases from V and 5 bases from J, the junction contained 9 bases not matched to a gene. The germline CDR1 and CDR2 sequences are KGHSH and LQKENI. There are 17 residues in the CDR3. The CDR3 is CASSPRDRGPPHYGYTF. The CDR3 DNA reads TGTGCCAGCTCACCAAGGGACAGGGGGCCCCCTCATTATGGCTACACCTTC.

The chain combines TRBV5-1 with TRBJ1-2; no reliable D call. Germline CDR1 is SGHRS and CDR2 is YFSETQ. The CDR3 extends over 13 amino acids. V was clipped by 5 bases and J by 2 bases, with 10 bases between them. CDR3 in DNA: TGCGCCAGCAGTGAACCAGAAAACTATGGCTACACCTTC. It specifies CASSEPENYGYTF.

CDR3 bases: TGTGCCATCGACGCCGGGGGACTAGCGCGGAATACGCAGTATTTT. Translation: CAIDAGGLARNTQYF. This sequence joins TRBV19 and TRBJ2-3; 10 positions agree with TRBD2. Per germline, CDR1 LNHDA and CDR2 SQIVND (reference sequence). CDR3 length: 15 residues. V was clipped by 10 bases and J by 7 bases; unmatched bases: 14.

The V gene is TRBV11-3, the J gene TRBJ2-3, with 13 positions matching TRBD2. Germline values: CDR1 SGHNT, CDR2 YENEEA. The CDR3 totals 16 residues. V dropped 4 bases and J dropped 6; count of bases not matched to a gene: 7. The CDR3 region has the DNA TGTGCCAGCAGCTCCCGACTAGCGGGAGGCCCCGATACGCAGTATTTT. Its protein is CASSSRLAGGPDTQYF.